A selection of T cell receptor beta chains follows, all from one sample in a study of T cell changes during pregnancy in multiple sclerosis. Only in-frame clones appear in the TCRdb table, and some are missing; sequencing was by immunoSEQ multiplex PCR. The sample yields over 30,000 clones, about 88% seen once. The sample in question was CD4+ T cells from peripheral blood mononuclear cells, obtained before pregnancy. All receptors derive from a female donor with multiple sclerosis, enrolled in a pregnancy study. CDR3s include the opening cysteine and the closing phenylalanine or tryptophan. D genes are given only for firm matches.

TRBV6-4	TRBJ2-5	TRBD2	CASSALCGRAGETQYF
TRBV30	TRBJ2-3	TRBD2	CAWKIGGAGVTDTQYF
TRBV6-1	TRBJ1-5	NA	CASSYGDQPQHF
TRBV5-4	TRBJ2-5	NA	CASSQLRAEQETQYF
TRBV2	TRBJ1-1	TRBD1	CASSNRGYTEAFF
TRBV7-9	TRBJ2-3	NA	CASSPDLSSTDTQYF
TRBV4-3	TRBJ2-1	NA	CASSQQQQGTEQFF
TRBV19	TRBJ1-2	NA	CASSIVGGIYGYTF
TRBV29-1	TRBJ2-7	TRBD2	CSVGLAGPYEQYF
TRBV28	TRBJ2-4	NA	CASSFVSSRAKNIQYF
TRBV27	TRBJ2-5	NA	CASSFSSLETQYF
TRBV7-2	TRBJ2-7	TRBD1	CASSRTPGQTLHEQYF
TRBV18	TRBJ1-1	TRBD1	CASSDKQGDVEAFF
TRBV15	TRBJ2-2	TRBD1	CATSRGQGMAGELFF
TRBV7-7	TRBJ2-6	TRBD1	CATPGQGDSGANVLTF
TRBV7-2	TRBJ2-7	TRBD2	CASSLLAGGSEQYF
TRBV14	TRBJ2-7	NA	CASSREAYYEQYF
TRBV19	TRBJ2-2	NA	CASSISSANTGELFF
TRBV5-4	TRBJ2-3	TRBD2	CASSLMGTSGDTQYF
TRBV27	TRBJ2-2	NA	CASSFLRGKTTGELFF
TRBV5-4	TRBJ2-1	TRBD2	CASSLDLAGDHEQFF
TRBV5-1	TRBJ1-3	NA	CASSLAGERGNTIYF
TRBV4-2	TRBJ2-3	TRBD2	CASKPGRRPDTQYF
TRBV30	TRBJ1-5	TRBD1	CACGAYETGALNQPQHF
TRBV2	TRBJ1-5	NA	CASSEAGGGAQPQHF